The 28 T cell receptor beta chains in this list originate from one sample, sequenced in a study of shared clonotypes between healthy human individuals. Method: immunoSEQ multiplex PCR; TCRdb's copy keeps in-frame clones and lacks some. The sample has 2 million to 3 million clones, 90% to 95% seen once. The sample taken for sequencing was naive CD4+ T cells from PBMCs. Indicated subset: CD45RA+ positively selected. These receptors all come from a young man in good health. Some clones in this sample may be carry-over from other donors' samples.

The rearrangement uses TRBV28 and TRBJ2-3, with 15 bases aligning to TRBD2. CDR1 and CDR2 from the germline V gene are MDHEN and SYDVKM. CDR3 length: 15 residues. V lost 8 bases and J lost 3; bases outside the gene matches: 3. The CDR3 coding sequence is TGTGCCAGCCCAGGACTAGCGGGGGGGACAGATACGCAGTATTTT. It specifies CASPGLAGGTDTQYF.

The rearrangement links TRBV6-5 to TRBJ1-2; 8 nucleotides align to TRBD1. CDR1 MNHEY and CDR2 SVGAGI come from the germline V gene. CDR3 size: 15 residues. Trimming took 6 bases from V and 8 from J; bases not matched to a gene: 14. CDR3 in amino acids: CASRPPARGRDGYTF. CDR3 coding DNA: TGTGCCAGCAGACCCCCAGCCAGGGGGCGGGACGGCTACACCTTC.

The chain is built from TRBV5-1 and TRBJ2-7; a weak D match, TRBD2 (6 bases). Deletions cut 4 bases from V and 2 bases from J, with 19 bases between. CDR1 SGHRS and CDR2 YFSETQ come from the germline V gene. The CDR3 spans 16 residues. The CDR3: CASSPQKGGTTYEQYF. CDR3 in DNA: TGCGCCAGCAGCCCCCAAAAGGGCGGGACCACCTACGAGCAGTACTTC.

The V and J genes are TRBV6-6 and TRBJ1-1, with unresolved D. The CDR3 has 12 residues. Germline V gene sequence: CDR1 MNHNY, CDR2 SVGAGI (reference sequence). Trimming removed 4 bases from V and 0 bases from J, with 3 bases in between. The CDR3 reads CASSSVNTEAFF. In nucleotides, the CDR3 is TGTGCCAGCAGTTCCGTGAACACTGAAGCTTTCTTT.

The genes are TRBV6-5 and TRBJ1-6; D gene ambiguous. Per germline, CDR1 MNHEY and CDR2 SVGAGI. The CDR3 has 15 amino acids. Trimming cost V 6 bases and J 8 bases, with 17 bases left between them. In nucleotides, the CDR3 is TGTGCCAGCAGACGCGGGGTGCTTCCAGATTCACCCCTCCACTTT. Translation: CASRRGVLPDSPLHF.

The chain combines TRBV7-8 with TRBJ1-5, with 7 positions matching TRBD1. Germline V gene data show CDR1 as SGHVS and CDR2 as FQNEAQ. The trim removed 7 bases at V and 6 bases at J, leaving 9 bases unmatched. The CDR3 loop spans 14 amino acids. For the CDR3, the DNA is TGTGCCAGCACCGCTGGGACAGCGGTTCAGCCCCAGCATTTT. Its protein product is CASTAGTAVQPQHF.

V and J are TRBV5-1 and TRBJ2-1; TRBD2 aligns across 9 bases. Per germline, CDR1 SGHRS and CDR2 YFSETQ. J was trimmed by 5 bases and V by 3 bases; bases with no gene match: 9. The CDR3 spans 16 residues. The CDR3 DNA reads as TGCGCCAGCAGCTGGGGGACGGCTAGCGGGGACAATGAGCAGTTCTTC. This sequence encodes CASSWGTASGDNEQFF.

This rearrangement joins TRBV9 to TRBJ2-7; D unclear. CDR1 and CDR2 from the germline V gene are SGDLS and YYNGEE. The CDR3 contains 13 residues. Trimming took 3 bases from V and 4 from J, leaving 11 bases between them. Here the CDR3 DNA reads TGTGCCAGCAGCGCTACTCCCGCTTACGAGCAGTACTTC. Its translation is CASSATPAYEQYF.

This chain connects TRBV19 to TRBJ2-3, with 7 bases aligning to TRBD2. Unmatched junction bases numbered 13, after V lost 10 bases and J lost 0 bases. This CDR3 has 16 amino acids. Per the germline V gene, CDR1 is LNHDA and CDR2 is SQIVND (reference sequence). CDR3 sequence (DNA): TGTGCCACCTCCGGGGGGAGGCCGTCTAGCACAGATACGCAGTATTTT. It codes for CATSGGRPSSTDTQYF.

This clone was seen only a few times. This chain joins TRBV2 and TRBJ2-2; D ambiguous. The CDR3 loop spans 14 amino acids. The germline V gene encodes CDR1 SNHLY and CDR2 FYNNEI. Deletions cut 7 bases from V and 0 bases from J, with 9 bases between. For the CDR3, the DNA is TGTGCCAGCAATCGGAGCCCGAACACCGGGGAGCTGTTTTTT. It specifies CASNRSPNTGELFF.

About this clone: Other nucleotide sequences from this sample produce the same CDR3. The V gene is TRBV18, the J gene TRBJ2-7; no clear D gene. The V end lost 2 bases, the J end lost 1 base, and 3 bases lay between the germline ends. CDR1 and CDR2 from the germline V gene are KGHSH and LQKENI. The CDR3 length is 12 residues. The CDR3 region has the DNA TGTGCCAGCTCACCAGGGTCCTACGAGCAGTACTTC. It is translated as CASSPGSYEQYF. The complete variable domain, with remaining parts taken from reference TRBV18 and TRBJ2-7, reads NAGVMQNPRHLVRRRGQEARLRCSPMKGHSHVYWYRQLPEEGLKFMVYLQKENIIDESGMPKERFSAEFPKEGPSILRIQQVVRGDSAAYFCASSPGSYEQYFGPGTRLTVT.

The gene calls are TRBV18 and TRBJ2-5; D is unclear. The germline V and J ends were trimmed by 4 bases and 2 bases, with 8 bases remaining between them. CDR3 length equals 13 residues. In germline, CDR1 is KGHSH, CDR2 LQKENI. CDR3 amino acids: CASSLLTQETQYF. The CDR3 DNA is TGTGCCAGCTCACTCCTAACGCAAGAGACCCAGTACTTC.

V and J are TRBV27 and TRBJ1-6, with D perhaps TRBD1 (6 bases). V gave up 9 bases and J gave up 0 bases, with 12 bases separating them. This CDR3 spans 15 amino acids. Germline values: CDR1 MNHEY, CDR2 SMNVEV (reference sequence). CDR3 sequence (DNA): TGTGCCAGGTCACAGGGATACTCCTATAATTCACCCCTCCACTTT. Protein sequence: CARSQGYSYNSPLHF.

The CDR3 loop reads CAWNPTSRSYEQYF. The CDR3 coding sequence is TGTGCCTGGAATCCGACTAGCAGGAGTTACGAGCAGTACTTC. The genes are TRBV30 and TRBJ2-7; 7 bases line up with TRBD2. The CDR3 contains 14 residues. The germline CDR1 and CDR2 sequences are GTSNPN and SVGIG (reference sequence). Trimming cost V 4 bases and J 4 bases; bases outside gene matches: 10.

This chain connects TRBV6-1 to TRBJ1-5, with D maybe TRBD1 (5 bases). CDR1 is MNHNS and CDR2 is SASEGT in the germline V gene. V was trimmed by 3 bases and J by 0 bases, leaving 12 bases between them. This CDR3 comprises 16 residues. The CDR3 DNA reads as TGTGCCAGCAGTGAGCGGACATGGTATAGCAATCAGCCCCAGCATTTT. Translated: CASSERTWYSNQPQHF.

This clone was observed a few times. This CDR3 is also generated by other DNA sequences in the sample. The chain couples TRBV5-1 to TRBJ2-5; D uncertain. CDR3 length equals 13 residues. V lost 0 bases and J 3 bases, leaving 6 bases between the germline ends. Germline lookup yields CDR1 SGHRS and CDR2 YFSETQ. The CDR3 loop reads CASSLGAEETQYF. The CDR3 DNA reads TGCGCCAGCAGCTTGGGGGCAGAAGAGACCCAGTACTTC.

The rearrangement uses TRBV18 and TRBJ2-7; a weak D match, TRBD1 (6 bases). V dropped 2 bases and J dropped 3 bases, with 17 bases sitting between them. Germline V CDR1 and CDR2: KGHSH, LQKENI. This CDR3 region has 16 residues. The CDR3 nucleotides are TGTGCCAGCTCACCATATACTACAGGGTTCCACTACGAGCAGTACTTC. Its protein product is CASSPYTTGFHYEQYF.

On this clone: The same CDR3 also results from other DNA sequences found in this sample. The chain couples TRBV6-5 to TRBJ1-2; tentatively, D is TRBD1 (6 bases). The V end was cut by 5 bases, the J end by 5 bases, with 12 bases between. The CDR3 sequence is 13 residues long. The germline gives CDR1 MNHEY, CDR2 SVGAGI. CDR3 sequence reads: CASSPTGRYGYTF. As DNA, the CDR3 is TGTGCCAGCAGTCCCACAGGGAGATATGGCTACACCTTC.

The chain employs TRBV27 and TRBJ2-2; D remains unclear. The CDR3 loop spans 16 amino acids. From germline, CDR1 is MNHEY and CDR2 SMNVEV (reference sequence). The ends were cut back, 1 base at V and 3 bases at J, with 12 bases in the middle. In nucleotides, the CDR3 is TGTGCCAGCAGTTTATGGTCCAGGTCTGACACCGGGGAGCTGTTTTTT. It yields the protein CASSLWSRSDTGELFF.

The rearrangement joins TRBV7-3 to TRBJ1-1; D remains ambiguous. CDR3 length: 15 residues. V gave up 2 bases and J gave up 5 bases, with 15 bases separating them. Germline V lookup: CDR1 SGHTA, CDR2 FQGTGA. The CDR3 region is CASSLVPDVTTEAFF. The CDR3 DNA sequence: TGTGCCAGCAGCTTAGTTCCGGACGTGACGACTGAAGCTTTCTTT.

As DNA, the CDR3 is TGTGCCAGCAGTCGACAGGGGGTTGCCACTGAAGCTTTCTTT. Translating it yields CASSRQGVATEAFF. V usage is TRBV2 and J usage is TRBJ1-1, with 9 bases matching TRBD1. Trimming at V came to 5 bases and at J to 4 bases, leaving 5 bases not matched to a gene. The germline gives CDR1 SNHLY, CDR2 FYNNEI. There are 14 residues in the CDR3. Using reference TRBV2 and TRBJ1-1 for the parts outside the CDR3, the full variable domain is EPEVTQTPSHQVTQMGQEVILRCVPISNHLYFYWYRQILGQKVEFLVSFYNNEISEKSEIFDDQFSVERPDGSNFTLKIRSTKLEDSAMYFCASSRQGVATEAFFGQGTRLTVV.

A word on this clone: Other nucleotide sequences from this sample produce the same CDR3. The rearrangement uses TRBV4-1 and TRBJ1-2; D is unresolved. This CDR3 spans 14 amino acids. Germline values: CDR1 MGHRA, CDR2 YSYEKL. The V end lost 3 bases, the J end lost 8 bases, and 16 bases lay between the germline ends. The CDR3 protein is CASSHRAGSGGYTF. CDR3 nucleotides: TGCGCCAGCAGCCACCGAGCTGGGTCGGGAGGCTACACCTTC.

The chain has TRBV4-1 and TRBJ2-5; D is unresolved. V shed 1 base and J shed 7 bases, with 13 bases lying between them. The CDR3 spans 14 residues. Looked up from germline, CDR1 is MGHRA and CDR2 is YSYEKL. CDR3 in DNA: TGCGCCAGCAGCCAAGTTGGTTCCCTAAGGACCCAGTACTTC. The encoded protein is CASSQVGSLRTQYF.

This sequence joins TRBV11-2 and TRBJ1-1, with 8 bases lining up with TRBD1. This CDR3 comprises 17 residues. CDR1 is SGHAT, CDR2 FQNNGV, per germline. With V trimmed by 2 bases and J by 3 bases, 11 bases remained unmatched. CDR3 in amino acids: CASSLFAAGGWDTEAFF. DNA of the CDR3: TGTGCCAGCAGCTTATTCGCGGCAGGGGGCTGGGACACTGAAGCTTTCTTT.

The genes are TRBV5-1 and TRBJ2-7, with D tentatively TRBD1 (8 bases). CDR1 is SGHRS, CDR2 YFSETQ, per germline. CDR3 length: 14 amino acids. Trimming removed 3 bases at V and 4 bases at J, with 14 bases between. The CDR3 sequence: CASSSQGGIYEQYF. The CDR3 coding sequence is TGCGCCAGCAGCTCACAGGGGGGGATTTACGAGCAGTACTTC.

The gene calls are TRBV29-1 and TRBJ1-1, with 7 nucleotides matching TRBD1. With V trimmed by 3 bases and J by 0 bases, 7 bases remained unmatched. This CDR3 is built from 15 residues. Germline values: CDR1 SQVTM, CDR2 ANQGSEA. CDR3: CSVDLGQIMNTEAFF. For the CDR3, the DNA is TGCAGCGTTGATCTGGGACAGATTATGAACACTGAAGCTTTCTTT.

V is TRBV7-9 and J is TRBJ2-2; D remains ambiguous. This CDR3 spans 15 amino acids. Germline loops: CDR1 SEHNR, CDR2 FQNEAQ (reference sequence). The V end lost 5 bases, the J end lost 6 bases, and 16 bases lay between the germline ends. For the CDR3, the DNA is TGTGCCAGCAGCAGTCGGGCTAGTGGGGCCGGGGAGCTGTTTTTT. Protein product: CASSSRASGAGELFF.

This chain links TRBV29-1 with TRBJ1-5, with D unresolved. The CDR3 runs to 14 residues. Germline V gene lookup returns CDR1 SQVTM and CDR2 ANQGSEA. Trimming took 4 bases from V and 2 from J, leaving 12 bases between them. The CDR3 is CSVAEGTGNQPQHF. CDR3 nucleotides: TGCAGCGTTGCGGAGGGTACAGGCAATCAGCCCCAGCATTTT.